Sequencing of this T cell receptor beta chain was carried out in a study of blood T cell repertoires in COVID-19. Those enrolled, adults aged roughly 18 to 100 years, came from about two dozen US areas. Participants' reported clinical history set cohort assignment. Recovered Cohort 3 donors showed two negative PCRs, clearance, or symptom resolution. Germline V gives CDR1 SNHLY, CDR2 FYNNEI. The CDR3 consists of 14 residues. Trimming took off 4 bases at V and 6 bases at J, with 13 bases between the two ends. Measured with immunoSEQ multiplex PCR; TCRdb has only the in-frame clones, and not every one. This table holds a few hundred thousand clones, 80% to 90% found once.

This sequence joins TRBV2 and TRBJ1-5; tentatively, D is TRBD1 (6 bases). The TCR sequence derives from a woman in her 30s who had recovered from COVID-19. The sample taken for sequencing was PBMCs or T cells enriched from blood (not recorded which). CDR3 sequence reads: CASSGTGKVQPQHF. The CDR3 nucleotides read TGTGCCAGCAGTGGAACAGGGAAGGTTCAGCCCCAGCATTTT.